This TCR beta chain was documented in a study of identical twins. TCRdb ran MiXCR on the 5' RACE reads and lists one entry per CDR3 protein. This sample has 450,000 or so distinct CDR3 sequences, with more than 13% found just once. V lost 5 bases to trimming and J lost 9 bases, with 11 bases between them. The CDR3 length is 12 residues. Per the germline V gene, CDR1 is LGHDT and CDR2 is YNNKEL (reference sequence). This clonotype was observed a few times. What it recognizes is unknown. Study-wide points: Potential partial confounding of zero-insertion analyses by invariant MAIT and iNKT cells was noted. Excess twin sharing in beta out-of-frame sequences was weaker. Reduced insertions were recorded for abundant cord blood beta clonotypes, with no such pattern in memory repertoires.

This sample also belongs to another study, concerning yellow fever vaccine responses in identical twins. That work contributes: Twins reportedly showed a vaccine T cell response that seemed partly convergent and partly personalized.

The V and J genes are TRBV3-1 and TRBJ2-1, with a weak D call TRBD2 (5 bases). The clonotype originates from a woman under 30 in good health. The sample comprised CD4+ T cells sorted from blood. The DNA of the CDR3 is TGTGCCAGCAGCTCGACGGAGGTTGAGCAGTTCTTC. Its protein is CASSSTEVEQFF.